This paragraph reports one T cell receptor beta chain. This entry comes from a study of T cell responses to AZD1222 COVID-19 vaccine. CDR3 size: 13 residues. Deletions cut 4 bases from V and 6 bases from J, with 10 bases between. Germline values: CDR1 MNHEY, CDR2 SMNVEV (reference sequence). Assay: immunoSEQ multiplex PCR; the TCRdb copy retains only in-frame clones and omits some. Of about 110,000 clones listed, roughly 80% are singletons. Specimen: peripheral blood, collected on day 0 of AZD1222 vaccination. The chain uses TRBV27 and TRBJ1-5; D is unclear. The TCR was taken from an adult in good health. CDR3 residues: CASSSQVGQPQHF. CDR3 sequence (DNA): TGTGCCAGCAGTTCCCAGGTCGGTCAGCCCCAGCATTTT.